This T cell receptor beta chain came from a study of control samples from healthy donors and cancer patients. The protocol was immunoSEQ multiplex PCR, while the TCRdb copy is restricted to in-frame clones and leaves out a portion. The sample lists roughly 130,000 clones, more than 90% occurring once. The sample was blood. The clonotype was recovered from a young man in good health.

The CDR3 loop reads CASSLGTVTEAFF. The CDR3 region has the DNA TGTGCCAGCAGCTTAGGGACAGTCACTGAAGCTTTCTTT. This chain connects TRBV7-2 to TRBJ1-1; D might be TRBD1 (6 bases). Germline loops: CDR1 SGHTA, CDR2 FQGNSA. Trimming cost V 1 base and J 4 bases, with 7 bases left between them. The CDR3 is made up of 13 amino acids.